This TCR beta chain came from a study of blood T cell repertoires in COVID-19. For the study at large: The cDNA or gDNA used as material had been derived from T cells, B-cell-depleted T cells, or PBMCs.

In the original workflow: Estimation of nucleated cell counts was performed using reference gene primer amplification. Measured with immunoSEQ multiplex PCR; TCRdb has only the in-frame clones, and not every one. V and J calls and clone size are as listed in that table; D and trimming were resolved from the DNA. This sample carries about 350,000 clones, roughly nine tenths of them seen once, and the ten largest clones take 3.5% to 4%. The V gene's germline CDR1 is MNHNY and CDR2 SVGAGI (reference sequence). This CDR3 has 12 amino acids. With V trimmed by 5 bases and J by 10 bases, 6 bases remained unmatched. Patients from Seattle were sampled longitudinally, starting during active infection.

Sequenced: peripheral blood. The J gene is TRBJ1-1, the V gene TRBV6-6, with 8 nucleotides matching TRBD1. The receptor's source is an older woman with COVID-19, enrolled during active disease. The CDR3 reads CASSRQGAGAFF. CDR3 bases: TGTGCCAGCAGTCGCCAGGGGGCTGGAGCTTTCTTT.